This T cell receptor (beta chain) was identified in a study of neoadjuvant anti-PD-1 for oral cavity cancer. Germline V lookup: CDR1 MGHRA, CDR2 YSYEKL. The CDR3 contains 15 residues. V gave up 3 bases and J gave up 8 bases, with 19 bases separating them. Here immunoSEQ multiplex PCR was the method, and the copy in TCRdb shows in-frame clones only, minus some. The profile covers about 16,000 clones, with around 72% appearing a single time and 2.6% taken by the ten largest. This specimen was PBMCs, taken before nivolumab (anti-PD-1) treatment. The chain links TRBV4-1 to TRBJ1-2; a possible D gene is TRBD1 (5 bases). The receptor was derived from a person aged 35-79 years with oral cavity squamous cell carcinoma. The CDR3 sequence is CASSQEPGPTRGYTF. The CDR3 nucleotides are TGCGCCAGCAGCCAGGAACCAGGGCCCACTAGGGGCTACACCTTC.